Listed below are T cell receptor beta chains from one sample, sequenced in a study of OX40 agonist ivuxolimab in advanced cancers. Using immunoSEQ multiplex PCR, the repertoire was profiled, and TCRdb retains in-frame clones only, with some absent. The data show about 99,000 clones, with more than 95% seen just once and 2% to 2.5% held by the top ten. Sequences were derived from CD4+ or CD8+ T cells sorted from blood, sampled in a trial of the OX40 agonist ivuxolimab. The origin of the receptors is an adult with an advanced solid tumor such as melanoma, head and neck, liver or kidney cancer. Each CDR3 is given with its conserved first and last residue. A D gene is named only where the DNA matches it firmly. Part of the rows lack a size; the others show once, few, many or a class for expanded clones.

v_gene	abundance	d_gene	j_gene	len	CDR3aa	CDR3nt
TRBV5-5	-	-	TRBJ2-7	14	CASSLEVGQGEQYF	TGTGCCAGCAGCTTGGAGGTAGGCCAGGGCGAGCAGTACTTC
TRBV11-2	-	-	TRBJ2-3	14	CASSLRGNGDTQYF	TGTGCCAGCAGCTTAAGGGGGAACGGAGATACGCAGTATTTT
TRBV7-6	-	-	TRBJ2-1	15	CASSQTWGKYNEQFF	TGTGCCAGCAGCCAGACATGGGGGAAATACAATGAGCAGTTCTTC
TRBV4-1	-	-	TRBJ1-1	15	CASSQWGSRVAEAFF	TGCGCCAGCAGCCAATGGGGTTCCCGAGTCGCTGAAGCTTTCTTT
TRBV6-1	-	TRBD1	TRBJ2-7	16	CASSGAGTGTLYEQYF	TGTGCCAGCAGTGGCGCCGGGACAGGGACCCTATACGAGCAGTACTTC
TRBV19	once	TRBD2	TRBJ2-1	17	CASSIGLLAGRDNEQFF	TGTGCCAGTAGTATAGGTCTTTTAGCGGGAAGAGACAATGAGCAGTTCTTC
TRBV27	-	-	TRBJ2-3	16	CASSLFGGESTDTQYF	TGTGCCAGCAGTTTGTTTGGAGGGGAAAGCACAGATACGCAGTATTTT
TRBV5-1	-	TRBD1	TRBJ2-5	13	CASSWTGGETQYF	TGCGCCAGCAGCTGGACAGGGGGGGAGACCCAGTACTTC
TRBV11-1	-	-	TRBJ2-1	13	CASSLRSGNEQFF	TGTGCCAGCAGCTTAAGGTCAGGGAATGAGCAGTTCTTC
TRBV7-9	-	-	TRBJ2-3	17	CASSSNSGPQNTDTQYF	TGTGCCAGCAGCTCAAACTCAGGCCCCCAGAACACAGATACGCAGTATTTT
TRBV11-1	-	TRBD1	TRBJ1-2	15	CASSWSDRQDYGYTF	TGTGCCAGCAGCTGGTCGGACAGGCAAGACTATGGCTACACCTTC
TRBV5-1	-	-	TRBJ2-7	13	CASSPGSSYEQYF	TGCGCCAGCAGCCCAGGAAGCTCCTACGAGCAGTACTTC
TRBV28	-	-	TRBJ2-2	15	CASSYHDGGTGELFF	TGTGCCAGCAGTTACCACGACGGGGGTACCGGGGAGCTGTTTTTT
TRBV19	-	-	TRBJ1-5	15	CASSFPDRLNQPQHF	TGTGCCAGTAGTTTCCCCGACAGACTCAATCAGCCCCAGCATTTT
TRBV12-5	-	-	TRBJ2-3	14	CASGLLGNTDTQYF	TGTGCTAGTGGCCTCTTGGGGAACACAGATACGCAGTATTTT
TRBV15	-	TRBD2	TRBJ2-1	19	CATSGWTSGGAVPYNEQFF	TGTGCCACCAGCGGATGGACTAGCGGGGGGGCAGTACCCTACAATGAGCAGTTCTTC
TRBV4-1	-	-	TRBJ2-7	13	CASRGEGSYEQYF	TGCGCCAGCAGGGGGGAAGGCTCCTACGAGCAGTACTTC
TRBV14	-	-	TRBJ2-5	11	CASSQVETQYF	TGTGCCAGCAGCCAAGTGGAGACCCAGTACTTC
TRBV27	-	-	TRBJ2-2	15	CASSFGQENTGELFF	TGTGCCAGCAGTTTTGGGCAGGAGAACACCGGGGAGCTGTTTTTT
TRBV5-4	-	TRBD1	TRBJ2-2	15	CASRLTGGDTGELFF	TGTGCCAGCAGGCTAACAGGGGGCGACACCGGGGAGCTGTTTTTT
TRBV7-3	-	-	TRBJ2-3	16	CASSLNGGESTDTQYF	TGTGCCAGCAGCCTTAACGGTGGGGAAAGCACAGATACGCAGTATTTT
TRBV5-1	-	TRBD2	TRBJ2-2	17	CASSWGLAGSNTGELFF	TGCGCCAGCAGCTGGGGACTAGCGGGATCGAACACCGGGGAGCTGTTTTTT
TRBV11-3	-	TRBD2	TRBJ2-1	16	CASSSRLAGDVSEQFF	TGTGCCAGCAGCTCCAGACTAGCGGGGGATGTGAGTGAGCAGTTCTTC
TRBV6-5	-	TRBD1	TRBJ2-7	13	CASSYGTGDEQYF	TGTGCCAGCAGTTACGGGACAGGGGACGAGCAGTACTTC
TRBV7-6	-	-	TRBJ1-2	13	CASSDGQTHGYTF	TGTGCCAGCAGCGACGGACAGACCCATGGCTACACCTTC
TRBV6-5	-	-	TRBJ1-2	14	CASSYAPANSGYTF	TGTGCCAGCAGTTACGCGCCGGCGAACTCTGGCTACACCTTC
TRBV27	once	-	TRBJ2-7	13	CASSPGSSYEQYF	TGTGCCAGCAGTCCCGGTAGCTCCTACGAGCAGTACTTC
TRBV18	once	-	TRBJ2-7	14	CASSPGGSNYEQYF	TGTGCCAGCTCACCCGGCGGATCGAACTACGAGCAGTACTTC
TRBV5-8	once	-	TRBJ2-5	17	CASSLLVNVLWWETQYF	TGTGCCAGCAGCTTGCTTGTTAATGTGTTGTGGTGGGAGACCCAGTACTTC
TRBV27	-	-	TRBJ2-1	14	CASSLSGGYNEQFF	TGTGCCAGCAGTTTATCTGGGGGTTACAATGAGCAGTTCTTC
TRBV28	-	TRBD1	TRBJ1-5	14	CASSSRQGYQPQHF	TGTGCCAGCAGTTCCCGACAGGGGTATCAGCCCCAGCATTTT
TRBV7-9	-	-	TRBJ2-1	15	CASRPTLPPYNEQFF	TGTGCCAGCAGACCAACACTGCCCCCCTACAATGAGCAGTTCTTC
TRBV12-5	-	-	TRBJ2-2	13	CASGLSGSGELFF	TGTGCTAGTGGCCTCTCGGGATCTGGGGAGCTGTTTTTT
TRBV28	-	-	TRBJ2-2	13	CASSRLETGELFF	TGTGCCAGCAGTAGATTGGAGACCGGGGAGCTGTTTTTT
TRBV27	-	TRBD2	TRBJ2-7	13	CASSYGLAYEQYF	TGTGCCAGCAGTTACGGACTAGCCTACGAGCAGTACTTC
TRBV11-2	-	-	TRBJ2-7	14	CASSLVGTAYEQYF	TGTGCCAGCAGCTTAGTTGGGACGGCCTACGAGCAGTACTTC
TRBV6-1	-	-	TRBJ1-5	14	CASSEWGSNQPQHF	TGTGCCAGCAGTGAGTGGGGTAGCAATCAGCCCCAGCATTTT
TRBV4-1	-	TRBD2	TRBJ2-1	15	CASSQGSGRAVEQFF	TGCGCCAGCAGCCAAGGTAGCGGGAGGGCCGTTGAGCAGTTCTTC
TRBV4-3	-	-	TRBJ2-1	17	CASSQDRAPRSYNEQFF	TGCGCCAGCAGCCAAGATCGGGCCCCTCGCTCCTACAATGAGCAGTTCTTC
TRBV7-9	-	TRBD1	TRBJ2-7	13	CASSPGTDYEQYF	TGTGCCAGCAGCCCCGGGACAGATTACGAGCAGTACTTC
TRBV4-2	-	-	TRBJ1-2	17	CASSQDRRGGAGYGYTF	TGTGCCAGCAGCCAAGATCGCCGGGGGGGGGCTGGCTATGGCTACACCTTC
TRBV27	-	-	TRBJ2-7	15	CASSSLLGSSYEQYF	TGTGCCAGCAGTTCCCTTCTAGGGAGCTCCTACGAGCAGTACTTC
TRBV6-1	-	-	TRBJ2-3	17	CASSVVGGAMNTDTQYF	TGTGCCAGCAGTGTGGTTGGAGGGGCGATGAACACAGATACGCAGTATTTT
TRBV27	-	TRBD1	TRBJ1-1	14	CASGLQGANTEAFF	TGTGCCAGCGGATTACAGGGGGCGAACACTGAAGCTTTCTTT
TRBV29-1	-	-	TRBJ2-2	13	CSVAGAGTGELFF	TGCAGCGTTGCAGGGGCCGGGACCGGGGAGCTGTTTTTT
TRBV19	-	-	TRBJ1-1	13	CASSPGGNTEAFF	TGTGCCAGTAGCCCTGGGGGAAACACTGAAGCTTTCTTT
TRBV15	-	TRBD2	TRBJ2-1	18	CATSRVGGLGSSYNEQFF	TGTGCCACCAGCAGGGTGGGGGGGTTAGGAAGCTCCTACAATGAGCAGTTCTTC
TRBV12-2	-	-	TRBJ1-2	13	CASRFPANYGYTF	TGTGCAAGTCGCTTCCCCGCTAACTATGGCTACACCTTC
TRBV5-4	-	-	TRBJ2-1	13	CASSRTSYNEQFF	TGTGCCAGCAGTCGAACATCTTACAATGAGCAGTTCTTC
TRBV7-9	-	-	TRBJ2-6	14	CASRGVSGANVLTF	TGTGCCAGCAGAGGGGTCTCTGGGGCCAACGTCCTGACTTTC
TRBV7-9	-	-	TRBJ2-1	16	CASTLLLRSSYNEQFF	TGTGCCAGCACCCTACTACTGAGGAGCTCCTACAATGAGCAGTTCTTC
TRBV2	-	-	TRBJ1-5	16	CASSEIREYSNQPQHF	TGTGCCAGCAGTGAAATCCGAGAGTATAGCAATCAGCCCCAGCATTTT
TRBV5-1	-	TRBD2	TRBJ2-3	16	CASSRGLAGAADTQYF	TGCGCCAGCAGCCGGGGACTAGCGGGAGCTGCAGATACGCAGTATTTT